A single TCR beta chain is shown here with its context. Its antigen remains undetermined. Nothing much larger sits one base from this clone, and base qualities are not available. This entry comes from a study of shared clonotypes between healthy human individuals (dated by TCRdb to the early 2020s). Background on the whole study: A few men and two women, aged 18 to 49 years, made up the cohort. Per donor, three plates each were used for CD4 naive and CD4 memory, two for CD8 naive, and one for CD8 memory. To estimate repertoire size and how much clonotype sharing occurs between individuals, the study deeply sequenced the blood TCR repertoires of a handful of healthy adults. To increase sequencing depth and limit assay-specific biases, different laboratories used diverse techniques to prepare libraries and sequence TCR repertoires. Leukapheresis yielded between about 0.9 and 10 billion PBMCs per donor. Broader findings and caveats from the paper: The small number of donors limited the genetic and exposure-history diversity represented. Naive subsets generally had larger estimated clonotype richness than memory subsets did. Even with the large sequencing depth, rarefaction of the sorted-subset datasets indicated that sequencing was incomplete. Higher generation probabilities were observed for clonotypes shared by all four sorted-subset donors than for non-shared clonotypes. About 5% of naive CD4, 3.5% of naive CD8, around 2.3% of memory CD4, and about 0.4% of memory CD8 clonotypes were shared across several donors. Sampling was limited to blood, and TCR repertoires in tissue likely differ from TCR repertoires in blood. Pairwise subsampling led to the expectation that sequencing depth would affect the degree of clonotype sharing among donors.

The donors were healthy, HIV-negative adults who had no recently reported acute infections or vaccinations. Only Caucasian adults living in Nashville, Tennessee, USA were represented among the donors. CD4+ T cells were enriched through magnetic negative selection, after which naive cells were positively selected on CD45RA and the remaining negative fraction served as the memory subset. After blood collection by leukapheresis, PBMCs were isolated using Ficoll-Histopaque density gradient centrifugation and then cryopreserved in the vapor phase of liquid nitrogen. Analytical flow cytometry was used to check the purity and quantity of each magnetically sorted T cell population. Genomic DNA was isolated from each sorted fraction and quantified by UV absorbance on a Nanodrop 2000c. CDR1 and CDR2 were assigned from the germline V gene as SGHTA and FQGNSA. The CDR3 runs 14 amino acids, cysteine and phenylalanine included. Only the CDR3 DNA is retained, 42 bases long and in frame from the first base. At the junction V is shortened by 0 bases and J by 2 bases, with 7 bases in between.

Using the deep immunoSEQ assay, TCR CDR3 regions were amplified from genomic DNA by multiplex PCR. Extracted genomic DNA from each cell subset was distributed evenly across all wells of several immunoSEQ 96-well plates, and each plate was treated as a replicate. For sorted subsets, roughly 200 ng of genomic DNA, equivalent to some 30,000 T cell genomes, went into each replicate PCR. Purified libraries were quantified with a Qubit 3.0 fluorometer, sized on a Bioanalyzer 2100, and re-quantified with the KAPA Library Quantification kit. Every immunoSEQ 96-well plate was sequenced on a separate single-read 150-cycle Illumina NextSeq 550 flow cell. As for the original processing: Because the immunoSEQ output held only junctional sequences and lacked quality scores, the filtering could not match the filtering applied to full-length reads. Sequences were annotated with PyIR, a Python wrapper for IgBLAST v1.9, using IMGT germline references to assign V/J genes and CDR3. Reads were filtered out if the reads had weak V/J assignments (E-value above 1e-6), no CDR3, stop codons, out-of-frame junctions, or ambiguous translated residues. A V3J clonotype was defined by an identical inferred V gene, J gene, and CDR3 amino acid sequence. To compute the percentage overlap between repertoires, the number of shared unique clonotypes was divided by the size of the smaller repertoire. RTK rarefaction, the Chao1 estimator, and Recon v2.1 estimates of unobserved clonotypes were used to assess repertoire richness. Generation probabilities were computed with OLGA for all TCRbeta clonotypes obtained by the gDNA method from several donors. This immuneACCESS table, as held by TCRdb, lists in-frame sequences with V and J called but not all clones. Of the missing ones, under half trace to an unresolved V gene in checked studies; the others have no known cause. The DNA gave D and trimming, while V, J and clone size come from that table. The sample table shows over a million clones, and roughly 80% are seen once. The leading ten clones occupy around 1.5% of the sample.

Specimen: memory CD4+ T cells sorted from blood. This sample's cell subset or site label indicates: CD45RA-negative fraction. The source is a man younger than 30 in good health. The chain is encoded by TRBV7-2 joined to TRBJ2-5, with the D segment identity uncertain. The CDR3 protein is CASSLAGSQETQYF. The nucleotide sequence is given as TGTGCCAGCAGCTTAGCGGGCTCTCAAGAGACCCAGTACTTC. The CDR3, completed at both ends by the reference TRBV7-2 and TRBJ2-5 genes, gives the full variable domain GAGVSQSPSNKVTEKGKDVELRCDPISGHTALYWYRQSLGQGLEFLIYFQGNSAPDKSGLPSDRFSAERTGGSVSTLTIQRTQQEDSAVYLCASSLAGSQETQYFGPGTRLLVL.